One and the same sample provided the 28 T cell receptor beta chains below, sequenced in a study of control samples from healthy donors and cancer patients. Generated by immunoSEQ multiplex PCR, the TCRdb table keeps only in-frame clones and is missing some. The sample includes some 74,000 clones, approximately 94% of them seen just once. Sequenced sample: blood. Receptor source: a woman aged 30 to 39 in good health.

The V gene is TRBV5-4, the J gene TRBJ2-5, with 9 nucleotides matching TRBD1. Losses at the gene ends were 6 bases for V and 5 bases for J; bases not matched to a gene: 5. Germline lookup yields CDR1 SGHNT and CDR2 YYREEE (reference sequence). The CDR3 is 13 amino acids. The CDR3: CASTYRGHETQYF. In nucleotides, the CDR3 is TGTGCCAGCACATACAGGGGGCATGAGACCCAGTACTTC.

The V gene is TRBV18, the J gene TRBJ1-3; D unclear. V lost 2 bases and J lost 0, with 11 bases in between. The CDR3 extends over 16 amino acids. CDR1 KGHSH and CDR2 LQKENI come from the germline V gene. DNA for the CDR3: TGTGCCAGCTCACCAGTACAAACGACCTCTGGAAACACCATATATTTT. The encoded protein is CASSPVQTTSGNTIYF.

The CDR3 reads CASMRDTTNSPLHF. CDR3 in DNA: TGTGCCAGCATGCGGGACACAACTAATTCACCCCTCCACTTT. The V call is TRBV19, the J call TRBJ1-6; D is possibly TRBD1 (6 bases). Between the trimmed V and J ends, which lost 9 bases and 6 bases, there was a span of 15 bases. Germline V gives CDR1 LNHDA, CDR2 SQIVND (reference sequence). CDR3 length: 14 amino acids.

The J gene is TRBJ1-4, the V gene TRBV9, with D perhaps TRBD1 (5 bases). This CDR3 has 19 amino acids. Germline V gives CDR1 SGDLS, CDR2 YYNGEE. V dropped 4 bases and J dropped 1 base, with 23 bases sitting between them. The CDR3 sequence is CASSPHAVAGYQTNEKLFF. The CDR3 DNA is TGTGCCAGCAGCCCCCATGCGGTGGCAGGGTATCAAACTAATGAAAAACTGTTTTTT.

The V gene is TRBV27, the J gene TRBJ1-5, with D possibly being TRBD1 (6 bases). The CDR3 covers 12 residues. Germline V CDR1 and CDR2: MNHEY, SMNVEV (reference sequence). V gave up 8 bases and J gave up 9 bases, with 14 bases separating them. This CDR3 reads CASGGQGLPQHF. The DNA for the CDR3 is TGTGCCAGCGGGGGGCAGGGCCTGCCCCAGCATTTT.

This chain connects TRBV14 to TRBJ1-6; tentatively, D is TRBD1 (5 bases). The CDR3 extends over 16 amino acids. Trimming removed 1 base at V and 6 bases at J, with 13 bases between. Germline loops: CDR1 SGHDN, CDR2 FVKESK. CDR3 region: CASSQGGGSANSPLHF. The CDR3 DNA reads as TGTGCCAGCAGCCAAGGGGGCGGCAGCGCTAATTCACCCCTCCACTTT.

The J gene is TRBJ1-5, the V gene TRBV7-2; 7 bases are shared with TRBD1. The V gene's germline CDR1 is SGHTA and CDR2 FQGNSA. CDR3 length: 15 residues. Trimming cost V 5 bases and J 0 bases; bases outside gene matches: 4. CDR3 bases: TGTGCCAGCAGCCCGGACAGGAATAGCAATCAGCCCCAGCATTTT. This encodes CASSPDRNSNQPQHF.

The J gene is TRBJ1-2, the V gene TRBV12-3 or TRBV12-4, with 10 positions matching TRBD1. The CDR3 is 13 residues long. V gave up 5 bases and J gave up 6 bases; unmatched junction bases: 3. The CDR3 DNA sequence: TGTGCCAGCAGTACGACAGGGGGCGATGGCTACACCTTC. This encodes CASSTTGGDGYTF.

DNA for the CDR3: TGTGCCAGCAGCGTAGACAGGGCCAGTAGGGCTGGCTACACCTTC. Its protein product is CASSVDRASRAGYTF. The chain is built from TRBV7-8 and TRBJ1-2, with 7 bases lining up with TRBD1. This CDR3 has 15 residues. Germline lookup yields CDR1 SGHVS and CDR2 FQNEAQ. With 5 bases clipped from V and 7 bases from J, the junction kept 13 bases outside the gene matches.

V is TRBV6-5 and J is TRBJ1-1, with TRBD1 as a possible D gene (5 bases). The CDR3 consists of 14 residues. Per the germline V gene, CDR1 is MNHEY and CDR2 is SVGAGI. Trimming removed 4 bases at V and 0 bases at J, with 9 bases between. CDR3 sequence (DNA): TGTGCCAGCAGTTTCTTGGGGCTGAACACTGAAGCTTTCTTT. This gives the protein CASSFLGLNTEAFF.

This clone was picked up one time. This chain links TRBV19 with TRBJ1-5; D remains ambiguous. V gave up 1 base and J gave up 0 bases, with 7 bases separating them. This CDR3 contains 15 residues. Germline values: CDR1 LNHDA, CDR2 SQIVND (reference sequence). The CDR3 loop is CASSIARYSNQPQHF. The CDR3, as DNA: TGTGCCAGTAGTATAGCACGATATAGCAATCAGCCCCAGCATTTT.

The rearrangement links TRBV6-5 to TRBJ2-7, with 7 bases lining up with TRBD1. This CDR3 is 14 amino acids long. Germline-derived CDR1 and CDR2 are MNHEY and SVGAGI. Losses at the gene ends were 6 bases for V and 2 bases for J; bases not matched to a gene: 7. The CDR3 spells CASRNRGWPYEQYF. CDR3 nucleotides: TGTGCCAGCAGGAACAGGGGATGGCCCTACGAGCAGTACTTC.

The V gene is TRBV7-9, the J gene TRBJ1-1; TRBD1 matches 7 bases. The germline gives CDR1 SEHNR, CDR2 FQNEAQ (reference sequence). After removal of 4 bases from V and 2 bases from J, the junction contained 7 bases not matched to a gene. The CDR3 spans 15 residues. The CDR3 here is CASSSTGTANTEAFF. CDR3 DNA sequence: TGTGCCAGCAGCTCTACCGGGACAGCTAACACTGAAGCTTTCTTT.

The CDR3 is CASSLGVYEQYV. The CDR3 coding sequence is TGTGCCAGCAGCTTAGGAGTCTACGAGCAGTACGTC. The chain has TRBV7-9 and TRBJ2-7; D ambiguous. The CDR3 contains 12 residues. Trimming removed 1 base at V and 3 bases at J, with 4 bases between. Germline V gene sequence: CDR1 SEHNR, CDR2 FQNEAQ (reference sequence).

For the CDR3, the DNA is TGTGCCAGCAGCTTAGACCTCTACTCCTACGAGCAGTACGTC. Encoded protein: CASSLDLYSYEQYV. The chain carries TRBV11-1 and TRBJ2-7; D gene ambiguous. Trimming cost V 1 base and J 0 bases, with 7 bases left between them. This CDR3 has 14 residues. CDR1 is SGHAT and CDR2 is FQDESV in the germline V gene (reference sequence).

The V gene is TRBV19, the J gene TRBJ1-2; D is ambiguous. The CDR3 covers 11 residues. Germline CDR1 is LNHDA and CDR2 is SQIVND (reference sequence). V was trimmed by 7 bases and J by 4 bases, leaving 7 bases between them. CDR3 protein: CASTGFYGYTF. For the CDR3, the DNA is TGTGCCAGTACGGGCTTCTATGGCTACACCTTC.

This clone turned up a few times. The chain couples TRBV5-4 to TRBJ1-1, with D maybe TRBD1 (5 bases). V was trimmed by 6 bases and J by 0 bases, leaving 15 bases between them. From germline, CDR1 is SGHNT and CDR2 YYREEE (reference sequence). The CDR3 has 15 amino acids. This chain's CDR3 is CASTLQGKMNTEAFF. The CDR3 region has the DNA TGTGCCAGCACCCTTCAGGGAAAGATGAACACTGAAGCTTTCTTT.

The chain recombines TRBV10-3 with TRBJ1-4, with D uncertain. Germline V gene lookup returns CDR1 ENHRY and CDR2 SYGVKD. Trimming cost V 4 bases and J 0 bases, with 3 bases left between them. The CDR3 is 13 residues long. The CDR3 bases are TGTGCCATCAGTGGGTCAACTAATGAAAAACTGTTTTTT. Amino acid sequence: CAISGSTNEKLFF.

The DNA for the CDR3 is TGTGCCAGCAGCCAAGTCCCGCGGGGGGGAGAAAACATTCAGTACTTC. It yields the protein CASSQVPRGGENIQYF. J is TRBJ2-4 and V is TRBV3-1 (or the pseudogene TRBV3-2); 9 bases are shared with TRBD2. There are 16 residues in the CDR3. Germline V lookup: CDR1 LGHDT, CDR2 YNNKEL (reference sequence). The ends lost 1 base at V and 5 bases at J; junction bases unmatched: 6.

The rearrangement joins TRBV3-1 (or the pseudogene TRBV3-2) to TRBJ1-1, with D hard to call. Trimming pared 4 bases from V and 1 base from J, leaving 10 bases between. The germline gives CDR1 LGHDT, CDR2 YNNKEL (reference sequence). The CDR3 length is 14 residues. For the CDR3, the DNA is TGTGCCAGCAGCCGGAGCAGGTGGAACACTGAAGCTTTCTTT. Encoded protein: CASSRSRWNTEAFF.

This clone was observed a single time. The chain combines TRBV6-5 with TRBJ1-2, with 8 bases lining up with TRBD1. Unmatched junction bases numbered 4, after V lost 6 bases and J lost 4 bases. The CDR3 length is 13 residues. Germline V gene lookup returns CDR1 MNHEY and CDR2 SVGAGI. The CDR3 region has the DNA TGTGCCAGCAGCCTAACAGGGGGCTATGGCTACACCTTC. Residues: CASSLTGGYGYTF.

CDR3 in DNA: TGTGCCAGCAGCGAGGGGCACGGTTCTGGAAACACCATATATTTT. Amino acids: CASSEGHGSGNTIYF. The chain couples TRBV9 to TRBJ1-3; weak D call: TRBD1 (5 bases). The CDR3 sequence is 15 residues long. The germline V gene encodes CDR1 SGDLS and CDR2 YYNGEE. V lost 3 bases to trimming and J lost 1 base, with 11 bases between them.

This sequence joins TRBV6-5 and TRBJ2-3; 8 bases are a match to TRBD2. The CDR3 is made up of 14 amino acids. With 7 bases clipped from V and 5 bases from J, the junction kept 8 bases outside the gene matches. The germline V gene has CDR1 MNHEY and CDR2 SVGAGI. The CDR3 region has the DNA TGTGCCAGCAACGAACGGGGGGGGCGAGATACGCAGTATTTT. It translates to CASNERGGRDTQYF.

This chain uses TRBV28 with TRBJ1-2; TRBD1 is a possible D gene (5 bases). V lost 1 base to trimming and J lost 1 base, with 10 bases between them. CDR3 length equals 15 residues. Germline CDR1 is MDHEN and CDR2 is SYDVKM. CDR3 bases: TGTGCCAGCAGTTTATCGGGGGGTAATAACTATGGCTACACCTTC. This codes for CASSLSGGNNYGYTF.

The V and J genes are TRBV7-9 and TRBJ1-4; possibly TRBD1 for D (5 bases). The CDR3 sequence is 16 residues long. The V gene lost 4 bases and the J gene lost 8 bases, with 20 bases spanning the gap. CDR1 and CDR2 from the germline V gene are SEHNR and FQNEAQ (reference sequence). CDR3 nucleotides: TGTGCCAGCAGCTCGACCATGGCCCTCCCAGGGGAAAAACTGTTTTTT. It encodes CASSSTMALPGEKLFF.

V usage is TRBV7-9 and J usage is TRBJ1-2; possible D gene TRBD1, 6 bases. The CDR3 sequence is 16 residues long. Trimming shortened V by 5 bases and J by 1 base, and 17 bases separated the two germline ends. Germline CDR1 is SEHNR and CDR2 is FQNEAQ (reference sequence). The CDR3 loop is CASSPAGQNINYGYTF. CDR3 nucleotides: TGTGCCAGCAGCCCCGCCGGACAGAATATTAACTATGGCTACACCTTC.

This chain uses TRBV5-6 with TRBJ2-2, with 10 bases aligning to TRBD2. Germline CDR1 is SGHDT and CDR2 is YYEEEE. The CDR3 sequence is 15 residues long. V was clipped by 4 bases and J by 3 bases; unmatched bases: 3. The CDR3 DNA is TGTGCCAGCAGCCCTAGCGGGGGTTACACCGGGGAGCTGTTTTTT. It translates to CASSPSGGYTGELFF.

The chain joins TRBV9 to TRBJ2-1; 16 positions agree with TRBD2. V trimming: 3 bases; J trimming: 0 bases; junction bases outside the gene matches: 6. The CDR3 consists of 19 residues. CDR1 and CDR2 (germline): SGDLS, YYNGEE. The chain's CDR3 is CASSAPGLAGGGSYNEQFF. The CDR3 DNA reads TGTGCCAGCAGCGCCCCGGGACTAGCGGGGGGGGGCTCCTACAATGAGCAGTTCTTC.